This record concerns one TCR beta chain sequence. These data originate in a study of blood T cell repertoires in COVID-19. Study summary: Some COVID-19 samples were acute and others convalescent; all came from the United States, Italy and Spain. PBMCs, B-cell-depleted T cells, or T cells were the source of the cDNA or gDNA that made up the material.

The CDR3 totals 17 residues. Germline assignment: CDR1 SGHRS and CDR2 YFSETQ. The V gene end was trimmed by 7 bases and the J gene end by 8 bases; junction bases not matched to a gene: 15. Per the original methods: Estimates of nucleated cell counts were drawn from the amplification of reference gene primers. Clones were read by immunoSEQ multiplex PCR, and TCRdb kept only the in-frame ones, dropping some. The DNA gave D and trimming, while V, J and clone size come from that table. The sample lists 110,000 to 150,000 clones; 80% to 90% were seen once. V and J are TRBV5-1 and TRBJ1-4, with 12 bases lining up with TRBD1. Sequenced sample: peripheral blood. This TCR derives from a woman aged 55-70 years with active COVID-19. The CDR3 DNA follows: TGCGCCAGCGGCCCCGGGACAGGGGGCGTTAGGCCGGAAAAACTGTTTTTT. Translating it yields CASGPGTGGVRPEKLFF.